Listed here are 29 T cell receptor beta chains from one sample, sequenced in a study of low-dose radiotherapy and immunotherapy resistance in tumors. Time point denoted: before trial treatment. TRAV- and TRBV-specific primers were used for first-strand cDNA, which covered alpha and beta chains. TCRs were amplified for approximately 22 PCR cycles with a constant-region primer and V-primer adapter. TCRdb passed the reads through MiXCR, listing each CDR3 protein once. The table records 30,000 to 50,000 distinct CDR3 sequences, roughly 30% of them present only once. The material was PBMCs, obtained before treatment. All receptors derive from a male donor with gallbladder cancer.

This clonotype was recorded at least ten times. The chain employs TRBV18 and TRBJ1-3, with TRBD1 matching over 9 bases. CDR1 is KGHSH, CDR2 LQKENI, per germline. J lost 0 bases, V lost 5 bases, and 5 bases had no gene match. CDR3 length: 16 residues. CDR3 region: CASSFGQGSSGNTIYF. Written as DNA, the CDR3 is TGTGCCAGCTCATTTGGACAGGGGAGCTCTGGAAACACCATATATTTT.

The J gene is TRBJ2-7, the V gene TRBV5-8; D may match TRBD1 or TRBD2 (5 bases each). There are 15 residues in the CDR3. Trimming took 4 bases from V and 0 from J, leaving 14 bases between them. Per the germline V gene, CDR1 is SGHTS and CDR2 is YDEGEE. This CDR3 reads CASSEGADFSYEQYF. The CDR3 nucleotides are TGTGCCAGCAGCGAAGGGGCGGACTTCTCCTACGAGCAGTACTTC.

Note on this clonotype: A far more abundant clone sits one base away, making this likely a read error. The V and J genes are TRBV27 and TRBJ2-7; tentative D call: TRBD2 (6 bases). The V gene's germline CDR1 is MNHEY and CDR2 SMNVEV (reference sequence). V gave up 5 bases and J gave up 9 bases, with 23 bases separating them. This CDR3 is built from 15 residues. Here the CDR3 reads CASSPQATLTGRQYF. The CDR3 DNA is TGTGCCAGCAGTCCCCAAGCCACACTCACCGGGAGGCAGTACTTC.

The count of this clonotype is one. This chain links TRBV28 with TRBJ1-4; 9 nucleotides line up with TRBD1. The ends lost 6 bases at V and 4 bases at J; junction bases unmatched: 9. The CDR3 extends over 16 amino acids. CDR1 and CDR2 (germline): MDHEN, SYDVKM. In DNA form, the CDR3 reads TGTGCCAGCAGGGTCCCGGGACAGGGCCTTAATGAAAAACTGTTTTTT. Protein: CASRVPGQGLNEKLFF.

The J gene is TRBJ2-3, the V gene TRBV5-1; 8 bases are a match to TRBD2. V lost 0 bases, J lost 2 bases, and 2 bases stayed unmatched. The CDR3 consists of 15 residues. Germline V CDR1 and CDR2: SGHRS, YFSETQ. The CDR3 loop reads CASSLAGGATDTQYF. For the CDR3, the DNA is TGCGCCAGCAGCTTGGCCGGGGGGGCCACAGATACGCAGTATTTT.

By share, this clonotype counts as medium-sized. This chain joins TRBV5-1 and TRBJ2-2; 10 nucleotides line up with TRBD2. The CDR3 covers 17 residues. V gave up 1 base and J gave up 2 bases; unmatched junction bases: 5. Germline V gene data show CDR1 as SGHRS and CDR2 as YFSETQ. CDR3 sequence reads: CASSLQGLATNTGELFF. The DNA of the CDR3 is TGCGCCAGCAGCTTGCAGGGACTAGCGACCAACACCGGGGAGCTGTTTTTT. Full variable domain (missing parts from reference TRBV5-1 and TRBJ2-2): KAGVTQTPRYLIKTRGQQVTLSCSPISGHRSVSWYQQTPGQGLQFLFEYFSETQRNKGNFPGRFSGRQFSNSRSEMNVSTLELGDSALYLCASSLQGLATNTGELFFGEGSRLTVL.

This clonotype was recorded at least ten times. The chain employs TRBV29-1 and TRBJ2-4; D is uncertain. Per germline, CDR1 SQVTM and CDR2 ANQGSEA. The germline V and J ends were trimmed by 7 bases and 0 bases, with 13 bases remaining between them. The CDR3 runs 14 residues. The CDR3 nucleotides are TGCAGCGCCGGGCCAGTAGGAGCCAAAAACATTCAGTACTTC. Its translation is CSAGPVGAKNIQYF.

This chain uses TRBV5-1 with TRBJ2-3; a weak D match, TRBD1 (7 bases). The V gene lost 0 bases and the J gene lost 3 bases, with 11 bases spanning the gap. Germline V gene lookup returns CDR1 SGHRS and CDR2 YFSETQ. There are 15 residues in the CDR3. In nucleotides, the CDR3 is TGCGCCAGCAGCTTGGTGACAGGGAGGACAGATACGCAGTATTTT. Translating it yields CASSLVTGRTDTQYF.

This clonotype was seen ten or more times. The J gene is TRBJ2-5, the V gene TRBV28, with 9 bases identical to TRBD1. CDR1 MDHEN and CDR2 SYDVKM come from the germline V gene. The CDR3 is made up of 16 amino acids. The ends lost 2 bases at V and 7 bases at J; junction bases unmatched: 11. CDR3 in amino acids: CASSLRWGQGMGTQYF. In DNA, the CDR3 is TGTGCCAGCAGTTTACGTTGGGGACAGGGTATGGGGACCCAGTACTTC. Variable domain in full (rest from reference TRBV28 and TRBJ2-5): DVKVTQSSRYLVKRTGEKVFLECVQDMDHENMFWYRQDPGLGLRLIYFSYDVKMKEKGDIPEGYSVSREKKERFSLILESASTNQTSMYLCASSLRWGQGMGTQYFGPGTRLLVL.

The V and J genes are TRBV20-1 and TRBJ2-4, with 8 nucleotides matching TRBD2. Per the germline V gene, CDR1 is DFQATT and CDR2 is SNEGSKA (reference sequence). The length of the CDR3 is 15 residues. The J segment lost 0 bases and the V segment lost 5 bases, leaving 6 bases of the junction unmatched. Here the CDR3 DNA reads TGCAGTGCTGATAGCGGGGTACAAGCCAAAAACATTCAGTACTTC. The encoded protein is CSADSGVQAKNIQYF.

The chain uses TRBV7-2 and TRBJ2-1, with D perhaps TRBD1 (5 bases). V lost 5 bases and J lost 3, with 17 bases in between. Germline assignment: CDR1 SGHTA and CDR2 FQGNSA. The CDR3 runs 16 residues. CDR3 protein: CASSTHAPQGYNEQFF. In DNA, the CDR3 is TGTGCCAGCAGCACTCATGCACCGCAGGGCTACAATGAGCAGTTCTTC.

This clonotype was counted at least ten times. This chain uses TRBV28 with TRBJ2-5, with TRBD2 matching 12 bases. Germline V gene data show CDR1 as MDHEN and CDR2 as SYDVKM. This CDR3 has 15 residues. Losses at the gene ends were 5 bases for V and 4 bases for J; bases not matched to a gene: 5. Written as DNA, the CDR3 is TGTGCCAGCAGTCCCCCACTAGCGGGGGGAGAGACCCAGTACTTC. Translating it yields CASSPPLAGGETQYF. The full variable domain, in which reference TRBV28 and TRBJ2-5 provide the parts outside the CDR3, is DVKVTQSSRYLVKRTGEKVFLECVQDMDHENMFWYRQDPGLGLRLIYFSYDVKMKEKGDIPEGYSVSREKKERFSLILESASTNQTSMYLCASSPPLAGGETQYFGPGTRLLVL.

This clonotype has only one observation. The V call is TRBV11-2, the J call TRBJ2-3; no firm D call. The CDR3 runs 15 residues. Between the trimmed V and J ends, which lost 3 bases and 1 base, there was a span of 11 bases. Germline values: CDR1 SGHAT, CDR2 FQNNGV. The CDR3 DNA reads as TGTGCCAGCAGCTTCCGTCTTGGGGGCACAGATACGCAGTATTTT. Protein sequence: CASSFRLGGTDTQYF.

Details on this clonotype: Since a far larger clone is one base different, this is likely a read error. The chain uses TRBV7-6 and TRBJ2-3; TRBD1 matches at 7 bases. The CDR3 is 15 residues long. Germline V gives CDR1 SGHVS, CDR2 FNYEAQ. The CDR3 loop is CAGSLYRGGTDTQYF. The CDR3, as DNA: TGTGCCGGCAGCCTATACAGGGGAGGCACAGATACGCAGTATTTT. The full variable domain, completed using reference TRBV7-6 and TRBJ2-3, is GAGVSQSPRYKVTKRGQDVALRCDPISGHVSLYWYRQALGQGPEFLTYFNYEAQQDKSGLPNDRFSAERPEGSISTLTIQRTEQRDSAMYRCAGSLYRGGTDTQYFGPGTRLTVL.

Many counts were recorded for this clonotype. In DNA form, the CDR3 reads TGTGCCAGCAGTTTAATATTTAGTGGCTCCGGGGAGCTGTTTTTT. It is translated as CASSLIFSGSGELFF. V gene TRBV28 combines with J gene TRBJ2-2; D gene unclear. This CDR3 is 15 amino acids long. Germline-derived CDR1 and CDR2 are MDHEN and SYDVKM. V was cut by 2 bases and J by 6 bases, with 13 bases left in between.

This clonotype was detected only a few times. The chain employs TRBV28 and TRBJ1-5; no definite D call. V dropped 5 bases and J dropped 3 bases, with 11 bases sitting between them. Germline loops: CDR1 MDHEN, CDR2 SYDVKM. This CDR3 has 14 amino acids. The CDR3 sequence is CASSEASANQPQHF. The CDR3 coding sequence is TGTGCCAGCAGTGAAGCGTCAGCCAATCAGCCCCAGCATTTT.

By share, this clonotype counts as medium-sized. V usage is TRBV28 and J usage is TRBJ2-7, with D unclear. The CDR3 has 14 residues. The germline V and J ends were trimmed by 6 bases and 5 bases, with 17 bases remaining between them. Germline V lookup: CDR1 MDHEN, CDR2 SYDVKM. CDR3 DNA sequence: TGTGCCAGCAGCCCGCAAGTAGGGCGCGACGAGCAGTACTTC. This gives the protein CASSPQVGRDEQYF.

Sample share makes this clonotype medium-sized (0.01 to 0.1%). The chain links TRBV4-1 to TRBJ2-7, with 10 bases identical to TRBD1. V was clipped by 3 bases and J by 1 base; unmatched bases: 3. This CDR3 is built from 15 residues. CDR1 is MGHRA and CDR2 is YSYEKL in the germline V gene. The CDR3 nucleotides read TGCGCCAGCAGCCACGGGACAGGGGCTTCCTACGAGCAGTACTTC. It specifies CASSHGTGASYEQYF.

This clonotype was recorded at least ten times. For the CDR3, the DNA is TGTGCCTGGAGTCGAGGACAGGAGGGTCGAGGCGGGGAGGGCCGGGTCTACAATGAGCAGTTCTTC. Translating it yields CAWSRGQEGRGGEGRVYNEQFF. The V call is TRBV30, the J call TRBJ2-1; the D gene could be TRBD1 or TRBD2 (7 bases each). The ends were cut back, 2 bases at V and 3 bases at J, with 35 bases in the middle. Germline lookup yields CDR1 GTSNPN and CDR2 SVGIG (reference sequence). The CDR3 contains 22 residues.

This chain joins TRBV19 and TRBJ1-5, with D unresolved. Trimming stripped 3 bases from V and 3 bases from J, with 9 bases between. The CDR3 spans 14 residues. Germline CDR1 is LNHDA and CDR2 is SQIVND (reference sequence). CDR3 in DNA: TGTGCCAGTAGTATCGGAACTTACAATCAGCCCCAGCATTTT. Translated, it gives CASSIGTYNQPQHF.

Only a few counts were recorded for this clonotype. The J gene is TRBJ2-5, the V gene TRBV5-1; 9 bases match TRBD2. Germline-derived CDR1 and CDR2 are SGHRS and YFSETQ. The trim removed 3 bases at V and 2 bases at J, leaving 17 bases unmatched. This CDR3 has 19 residues. This CDR3 is CASSSGLATHLGRQETQYF. The CDR3 DNA is TGCGCCAGCAGCTCCGGACTAGCGACTCACCTCGGAAGGCAAGAGACCCAGTACTTC.

This clonotype has ten or more counts. This chain connects TRBV19 to TRBJ2-7; a possible D gene is TRBD2 (6 bases). The CDR3 has 15 amino acids. The germline V gene has CDR1 LNHDA and CDR2 SQIVND (reference sequence). V lost 5 bases and J lost 0, with 14 bases in between. The CDR3 sequence: CASSSIDGSSYEQYF. For the CDR3, the DNA is TGTGCCAGTAGTTCGATCGACGGGAGCTCCTACGAGCAGTACTTC.

This clonotype was recorded once. The chain joins TRBV18 to TRBJ2-2; TRBD1 agrees at 7 bases. Trimming cost V 6 bases and J 0 bases; bases outside gene matches: 7. The CDR3 totals 16 residues. Germline assignment: CDR1 KGHSH and CDR2 LQKENI. CDR3 DNA sequence: TGTGCCAGCTCCCAAACCGGGACAGCGAACACCGGGGAGCTGTTTTTT. Protein: CASSQTGTANTGELFF.

The chain is built from TRBV12-5 and TRBJ1-1; D gene ambiguous. Trimming removed 5 bases from V and 1 base from J, with 8 bases in between. Germline loops: CDR1 LGHNT, CDR2 FRNRAP. The CDR3 spans 13 residues. CDR3 amino acids: CASGPGRNTEAFF. CDR3 sequence (DNA): TGTGCTAGTGGTCCGGGTCGGAACACTGAAGCTTTCTTT.

This clonotype was seen ten or more times. The rearrangement links TRBV4-1 to TRBJ1-1, with D possibly being TRBD1 (6 bases). Germline assignment: CDR1 MGHRA and CDR2 YSYEKL. The CDR3 length is 12 residues. The V end was cut by 4 bases, the J end by 9 bases, with 12 bases between. The CDR3 protein is CASSLMGAQAFF. CDR3 DNA: TGCGCCAGCAGCCTGATGGGGGCTCAAGCTTTCTTT.

This clonotype was detected many times. The V and J genes are TRBV11-3 and TRBJ1-6, with 7 bases lining up with TRBD1. Germline CDR1 SGHNT, CDR2 YENEEA. Unmatched junction bases numbered 5, after V lost 5 bases and J lost 7 bases. The CDR3 extends over 14 amino acids. CDR3 coding DNA: TGTGCCAGCAGCGTCGGGACAGTCAATTCACCCCTCCACTTT. Amino acids: CASSVGTVNSPLHF.

Remarks on this clonotype: The junction does not match germline at one end; this may be a read error. The chain couples TRBV12-3 or TRBV12-4 to TRBJ2-7, with D perhaps assigned TRBD1 or TRBD2 (5 bases each). The CDR3 contains 16 residues. This chain's CDR3 is CACSLDSRGVAYEQYF. CDR3 bases: TGTGCCTGCAGTTTAGATTCGAGAGGGGTGGCCTACGAGCAGTACTTC.

The gene calls are TRBV5-1 and TRBJ2-3, with 10 bases identical to TRBD1. Germline lookup yields CDR1 SGHRS and CDR2 YFSETQ. V lost 4 bases to trimming and J lost 5 bases; unmatched junction nucleotides: 7. CDR3 length: 15 amino acids. CDR3 in amino acids: CASSVGTGERDTQYF. In DNA, the CDR3 is TGCGCCAGCAGCGTGGGGACAGGGGAGAGAGATACGCAGTATTTT.

V and J are TRBV5-8 and TRBJ2-1; unclear D gene. The CDR3 consists of 16 residues. V was cut by 0 bases and J by 2 bases, with 12 bases left in between. CDR1 is SGHTS, CDR2 YDEGEE, per germline. The CDR3 sequence: CASSLAGSEAYNEQFF. CDR3 nucleotides: TGTGCCAGCAGCTTGGCTGGGTCAGAGGCCTACAATGAGCAGTTCTTC.